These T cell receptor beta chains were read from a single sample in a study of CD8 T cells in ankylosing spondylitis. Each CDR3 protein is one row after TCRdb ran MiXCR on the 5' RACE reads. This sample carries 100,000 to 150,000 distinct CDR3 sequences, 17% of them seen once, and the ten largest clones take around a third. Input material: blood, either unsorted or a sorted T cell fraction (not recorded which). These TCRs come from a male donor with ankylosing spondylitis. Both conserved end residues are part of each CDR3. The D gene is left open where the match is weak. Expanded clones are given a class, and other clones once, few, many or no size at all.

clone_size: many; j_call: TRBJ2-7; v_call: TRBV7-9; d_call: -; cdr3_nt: TGTGCCAGCAGCCCCAGGGGAAGCTCCTACGAGCAGTACTTC; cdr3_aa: CASSPRGSSYEQYF
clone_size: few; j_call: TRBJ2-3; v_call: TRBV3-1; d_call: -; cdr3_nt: TGTGCCAGCAGCCCGAGCGGTGGATGGGGCACAGATACGCAGTATTTT; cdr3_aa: CASSPSGGWGTDTQYF
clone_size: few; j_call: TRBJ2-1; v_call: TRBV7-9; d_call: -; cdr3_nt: TGTGCCACCCTACTGTACAATGAGCAGTTCTTC; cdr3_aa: CATLLYNEQFF
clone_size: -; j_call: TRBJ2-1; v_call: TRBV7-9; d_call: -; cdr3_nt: TGTGCCAGCAGCCCCGGGGGCGGGAATGAGCAGTTCTTC; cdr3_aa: CASSPGGGNEQFF
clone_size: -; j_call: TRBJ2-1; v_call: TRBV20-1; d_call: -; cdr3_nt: TGCAGTGCTAGAGAGTTTGGGGGAGGAGTCTACAATGAGCAGTTCTTC; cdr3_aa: CSAREFGGGVYNEQFF
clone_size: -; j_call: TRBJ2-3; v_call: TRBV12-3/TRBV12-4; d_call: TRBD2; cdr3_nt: TGTGCCAGCAGTTTAGTACGCTTACTTTACGGGAGGGAAGGTAGAGATGTCGCAGATACGCAGTATTTT; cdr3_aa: CASSLVRLLYGREGRDVADTQYF
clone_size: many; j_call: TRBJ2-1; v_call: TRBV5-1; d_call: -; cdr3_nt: TGCGCCAGCAGCTTAAACCCAAGCCCCCTAGGTGAGCAGTTCTTC; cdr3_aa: CASSLNPSPLGEQFF
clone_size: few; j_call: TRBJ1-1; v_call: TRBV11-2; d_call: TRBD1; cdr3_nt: TGTGCCAGCAGCTTAGTCTTAACAGGGGAGAGAGGGCCCACTGAAGCTTTCTTT; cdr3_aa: CASSLVLTGERGPTEAFF
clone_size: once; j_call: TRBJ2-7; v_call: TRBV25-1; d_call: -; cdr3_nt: TGTGCCAGCAGTGACCCCACTAGTCACGAGCAGTACTTC; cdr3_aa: CASSDPTSHEQYF
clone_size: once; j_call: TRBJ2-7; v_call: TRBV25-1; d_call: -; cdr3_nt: TGTGCCATGGGAAGCGAGGCGGAGCAGTACTTC; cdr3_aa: CAMGSEAEQYF
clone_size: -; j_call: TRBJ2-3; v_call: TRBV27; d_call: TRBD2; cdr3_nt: TGTGCCAGCAGTTCCATGGCGGGAGGCATCACAGATACGCAGTATTTT; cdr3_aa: CASSSMAGGITDTQYF
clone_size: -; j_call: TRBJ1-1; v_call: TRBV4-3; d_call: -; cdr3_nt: TGCGCCAGCAGCCAAGCGGACGGGCAAGGGGACACTGAAGCTTTCTTT; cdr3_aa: CASSQADGQGDTEAFF
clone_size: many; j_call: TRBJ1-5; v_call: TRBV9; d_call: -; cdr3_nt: TGTGCCAGCAGCGTAGGTTTGAGGAATCAGCCCCAGCATTTT; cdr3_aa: CASSVGLRNQPQHF
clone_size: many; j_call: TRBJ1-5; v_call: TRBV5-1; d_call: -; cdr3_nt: TGCGCCAGCAGCGAGGACCCTAATCAGCCCCAGCATTTT; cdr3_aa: CASSEDPNQPQHF
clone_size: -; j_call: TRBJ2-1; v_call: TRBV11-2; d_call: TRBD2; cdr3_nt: TGTGCCAGCAGCTTGGATAGTGGACTAGCGATTTCCTACAATGAGCAGTTCTTC; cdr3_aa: CASSLDSGLAISYNEQFF
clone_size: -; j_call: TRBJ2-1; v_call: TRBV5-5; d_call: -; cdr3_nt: TGTGCCAGCAGCTTGGGGCTAGTGGGGTCACCTTACTACAATGAGCAGTTCTTC; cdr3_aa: CASSLGLVGSPYYNEQFF
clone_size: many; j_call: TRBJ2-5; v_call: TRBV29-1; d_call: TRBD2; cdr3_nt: TGCAGCGCTAGATTCGCGGGAGGTCACCAAGAGACCCAGTACTTC; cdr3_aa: CSARFAGGHQETQYF
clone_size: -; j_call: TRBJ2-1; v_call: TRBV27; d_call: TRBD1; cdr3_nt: TGTGCCACCAGAGACAGGGGACATGAGCAGTTCTTC; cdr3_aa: CATRDRGHEQFF
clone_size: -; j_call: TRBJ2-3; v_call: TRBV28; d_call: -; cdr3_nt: TGTGCCAGCAGGCGGGGGCAGGGAATAGATACGCAGTATTTT; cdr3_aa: CASRRGQGIDTQYF
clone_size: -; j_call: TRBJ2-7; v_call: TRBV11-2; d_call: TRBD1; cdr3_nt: TGTGCCAGCAGCTGGACAGGGCTCGTTTACGAGCAGTACTTC; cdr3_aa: CASSWTGLVYEQYF
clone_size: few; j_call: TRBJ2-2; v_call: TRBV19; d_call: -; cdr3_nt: TGTGCCAGTAGTATAGTAGGGGCTGGGGAGCTGTTTTTT; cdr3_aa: CASSIVGAGELFF
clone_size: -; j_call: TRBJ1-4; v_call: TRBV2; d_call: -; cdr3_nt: TGTGCCAGCAGTGGGACGGGTTACGGGGATGAAAAACTGTTTTTT; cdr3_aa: CASSGTGYGDEKLFF
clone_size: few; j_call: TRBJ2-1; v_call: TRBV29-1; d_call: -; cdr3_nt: TGCAGCGTTGAAGTTGGAGGGAGCGCAGACAATGAGCAGTTCTTC; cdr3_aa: CSVEVGGSADNEQFF
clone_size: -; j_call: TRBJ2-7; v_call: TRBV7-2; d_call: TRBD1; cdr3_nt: TGTGCCAGCAGCTTAATACTCAGGGGGAGCTCCTACGAGCAGTACTTC; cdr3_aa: CASSLILRGSSYEQYF
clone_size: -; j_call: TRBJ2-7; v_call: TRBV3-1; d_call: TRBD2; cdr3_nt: TGTGCCAGCAGCCCCGGTGGGGGGGAGGGCTACTTC; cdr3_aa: CASSPGGGEGYF
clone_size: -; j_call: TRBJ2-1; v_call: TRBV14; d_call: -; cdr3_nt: TGTGCCAGCAGTCGATACGGTGAGCAGTTCTTC; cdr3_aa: CASSRYGEQFF
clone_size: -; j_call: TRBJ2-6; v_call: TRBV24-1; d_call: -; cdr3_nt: TGTGCCACCAGTGCTGCTTCTGGGGCCAACGTCCTGACTTTC; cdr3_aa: CATSAASGANVLTF
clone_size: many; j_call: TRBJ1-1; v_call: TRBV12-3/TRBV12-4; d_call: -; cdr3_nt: TGTGCCAGCAGTTTCGGGCCTGGGGGTGAAGCTTTCTTT; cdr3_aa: CASSFGPGGEAFF
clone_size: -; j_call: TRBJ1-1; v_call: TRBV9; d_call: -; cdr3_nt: TGTGCCAGCAGCGTAGATATGGGGATGAACACTGAAGCTTTCTTT; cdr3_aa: CASSVDMGMNTEAFF
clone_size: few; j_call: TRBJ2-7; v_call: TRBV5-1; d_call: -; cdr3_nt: TGCGCCAGCAGCCCAACGGGGATGGGACACCGGGATCACGAGCAGTACTTC; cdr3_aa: CASSPTGMGHRDHEQYF
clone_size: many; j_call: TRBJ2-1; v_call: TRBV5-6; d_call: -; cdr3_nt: TGTGCCAGCAGCTTGTGGGCTAGCAGTCGGAACAATGAGCAGTTCTTC; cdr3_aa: CASSLWASSRNNEQFF
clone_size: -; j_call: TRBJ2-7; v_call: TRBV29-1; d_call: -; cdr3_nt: TGCAGCGTTGATGGCGCGTACGAGCAGTACTTC; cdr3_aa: CSVDGAYEQYF
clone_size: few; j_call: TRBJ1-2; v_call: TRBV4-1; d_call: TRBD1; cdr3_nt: TGCGCCAGCAGCCAAGTTCCCGGGACAGGAGGATCTAACTATGGCTACACCTTC; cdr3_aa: CASSQVPGTGGSNYGYTF
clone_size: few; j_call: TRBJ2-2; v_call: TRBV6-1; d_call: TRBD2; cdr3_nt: TGTGCCAGCAGCCCCGACCTAGCGGGAGTGCTATTGACCGGGGAGCTGTTTTTT; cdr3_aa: CASSPDLAGVLLTGELFF
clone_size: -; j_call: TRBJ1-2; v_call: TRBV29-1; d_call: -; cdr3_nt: TGCAGCGTCGAGCACGGCCTTCCAGGCTACACCTTC; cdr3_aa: CSVEHGLPGYTF
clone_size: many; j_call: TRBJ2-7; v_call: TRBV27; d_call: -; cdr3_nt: TGTGCCAGCAGTTTATCTGGGTACGAGCAGTACTTC; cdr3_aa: CASSLSGYEQYF
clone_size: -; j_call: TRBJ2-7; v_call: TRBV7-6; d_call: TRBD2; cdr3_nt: TGTGCCAGCAGCCCGGGACTAGACTCCTACGAGCAGTACTTC; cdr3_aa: CASSPGLDSYEQYF
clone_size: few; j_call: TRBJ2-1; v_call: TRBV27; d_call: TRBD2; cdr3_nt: TGTGCCAGCAGTTTGGCGACTAGCGGGAGGTACAATGAGCAGTTCTTC; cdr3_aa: CASSLATSGRYNEQFF
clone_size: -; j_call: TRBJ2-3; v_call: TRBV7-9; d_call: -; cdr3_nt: TGTGCCAGCAGCTTCACTTCAACGACAGATACGCAGTATTTT; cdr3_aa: CASSFTSTTDTQYF
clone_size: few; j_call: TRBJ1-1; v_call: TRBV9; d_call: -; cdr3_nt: TGTGCCAGCAGCCCTCGTCTCAATCCGAACACTGAAGCTTTCTTT; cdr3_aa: CASSPRLNPNTEAFF
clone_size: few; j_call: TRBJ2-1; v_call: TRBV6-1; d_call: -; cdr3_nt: TGTGCCAGCAATGGGCATGAGCAGTTCTTC; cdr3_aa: CASNGHEQFF
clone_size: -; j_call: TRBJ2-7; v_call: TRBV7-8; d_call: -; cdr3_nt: TGTGCCAGCAGCTTACGTCGGGACTCAACCTCGACCTACGAGCAGTACTTC; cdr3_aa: CASSLRRDSTSTYEQYF
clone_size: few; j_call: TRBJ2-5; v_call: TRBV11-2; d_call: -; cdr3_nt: TGTGCCAGCAGCTTAGAGTTGGCGGGGACGCCCCAAGAGACCCAGTACTTC; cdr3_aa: CASSLELAGTPQETQYF
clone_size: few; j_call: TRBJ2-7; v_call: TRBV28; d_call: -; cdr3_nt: TGTGCCAGCAGGGGACGGGACACCGGGAGTCGAGGCGAGCAGTACTTC; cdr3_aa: CASRGRDTGSRGEQYF
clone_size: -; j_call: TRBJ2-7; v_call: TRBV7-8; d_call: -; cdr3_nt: TGTGCCAGCAGCTTTCCACAGGGTCCTCTCGACGAGCAGTACTTC; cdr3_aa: CASSFPQGPLDEQYF